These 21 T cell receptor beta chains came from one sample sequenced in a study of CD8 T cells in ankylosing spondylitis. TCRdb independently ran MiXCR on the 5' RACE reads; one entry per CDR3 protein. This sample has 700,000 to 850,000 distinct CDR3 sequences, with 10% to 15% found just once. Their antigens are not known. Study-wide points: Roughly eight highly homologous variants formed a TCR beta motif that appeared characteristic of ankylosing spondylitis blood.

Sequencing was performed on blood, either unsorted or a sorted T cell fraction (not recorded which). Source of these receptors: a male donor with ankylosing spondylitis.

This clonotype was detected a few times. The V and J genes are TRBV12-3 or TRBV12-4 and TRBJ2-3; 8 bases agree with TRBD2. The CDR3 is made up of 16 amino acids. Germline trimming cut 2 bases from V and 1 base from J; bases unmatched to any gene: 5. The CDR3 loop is CASSLSSSGGTDTQYF. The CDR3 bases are TGTGCCAGCAGTTTAAGTAGTAGCGGGGGCACAGATACGCAGTATTTT.

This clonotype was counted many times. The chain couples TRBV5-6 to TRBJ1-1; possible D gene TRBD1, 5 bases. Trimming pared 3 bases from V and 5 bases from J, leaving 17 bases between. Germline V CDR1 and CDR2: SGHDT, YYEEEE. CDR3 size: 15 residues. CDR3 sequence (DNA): TGTGCCAGCAGCTCTAGGACCTCCGGGGGAACTGAAGCTTTCTTT. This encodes CASSSRTSGGTEAFF. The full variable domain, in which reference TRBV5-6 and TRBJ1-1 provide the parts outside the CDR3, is DAGVTQSPTHLIKTRGQQVTLRCSPKSGHDTVSWYQQALGQGPQFIFQYYEEEERQRGNFPDRFSGHQFPNYSSELNVNALLLGDSALYLCASSSRTSGGTEAFFGQGTRLTVV.

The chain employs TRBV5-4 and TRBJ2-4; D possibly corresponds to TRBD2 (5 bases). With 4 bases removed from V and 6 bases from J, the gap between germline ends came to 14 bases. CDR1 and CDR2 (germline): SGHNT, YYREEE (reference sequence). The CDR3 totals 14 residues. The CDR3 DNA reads TGTGCCAGCAGCCATCCTACGGAGGTAAACATTCAGTACTTC. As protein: CASSHPTEVNIQYF.

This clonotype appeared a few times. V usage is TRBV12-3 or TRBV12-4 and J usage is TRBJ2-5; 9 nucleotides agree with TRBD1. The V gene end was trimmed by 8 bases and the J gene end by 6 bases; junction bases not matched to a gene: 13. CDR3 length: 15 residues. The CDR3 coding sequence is TGTGCCAGCTCTCACCTCGGGGGACAGGGAAAGACCCAGTACTTC. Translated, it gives CASSHLGGQGKTQYF.

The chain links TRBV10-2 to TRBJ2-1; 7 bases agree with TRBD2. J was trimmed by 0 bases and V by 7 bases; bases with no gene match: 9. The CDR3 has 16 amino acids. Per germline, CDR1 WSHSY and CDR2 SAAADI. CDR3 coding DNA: TGCGCCAGCAAGCGTAGCCTAGCGGACTCCTACAATGAGCAGTTCTTC. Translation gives CASKRSLADSYNEQFF.

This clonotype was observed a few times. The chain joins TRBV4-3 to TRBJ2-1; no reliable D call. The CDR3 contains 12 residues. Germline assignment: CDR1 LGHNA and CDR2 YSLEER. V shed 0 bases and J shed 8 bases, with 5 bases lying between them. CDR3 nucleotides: TGCGCCAGCAGCCAAGATTGGTATGAGCAGTTCTTC. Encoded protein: CASSQDWYEQFF.

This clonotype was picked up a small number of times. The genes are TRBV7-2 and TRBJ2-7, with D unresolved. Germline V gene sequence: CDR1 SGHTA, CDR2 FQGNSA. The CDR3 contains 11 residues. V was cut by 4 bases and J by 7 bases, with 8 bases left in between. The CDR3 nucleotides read TGTGCCAGCAGCTCGTTTGGGGAGCAGTACTTC. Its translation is CASSSFGEQYF.

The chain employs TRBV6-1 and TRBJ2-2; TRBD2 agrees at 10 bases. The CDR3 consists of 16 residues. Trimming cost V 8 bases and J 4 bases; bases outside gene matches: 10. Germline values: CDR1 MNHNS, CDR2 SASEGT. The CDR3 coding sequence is TGTGCCAGCGCTAGCGGGAGAATTCTCCCCACCGGGGAGCTGTTTTTT. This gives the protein CASASGRILPTGELFF.

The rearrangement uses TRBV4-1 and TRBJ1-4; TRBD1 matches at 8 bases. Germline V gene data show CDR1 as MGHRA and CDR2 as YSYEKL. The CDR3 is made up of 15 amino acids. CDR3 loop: CATGTAGTGREKLFF. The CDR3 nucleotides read TGCGCAACCGGGACAGCCGGGACAGGTCGTGAAAAACTGTTTTTT.

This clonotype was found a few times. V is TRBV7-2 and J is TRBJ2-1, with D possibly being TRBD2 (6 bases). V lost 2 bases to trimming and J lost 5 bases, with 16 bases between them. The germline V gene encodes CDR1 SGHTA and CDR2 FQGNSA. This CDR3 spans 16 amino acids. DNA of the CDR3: TGTGCCAGCAGCTTACATTCCCCGCGGGAAAACAATGAGCAGTTCTTC. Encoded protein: CASSLHSPRENNEQFF.

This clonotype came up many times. The CDR3 DNA reads TGCAGTGCTAGGGACAGGGGAGGGAACACTGAAGCTTTCTTT. Translating it yields CSARDRGGNTEAFF. The chain joins TRBV20-1 to TRBJ1-1, with TRBD1 matching 9 bases. Losses at the gene ends were 3 bases for V and 1 base for J; bases not matched to a gene: 3. Germline loops: CDR1 DFQATT, CDR2 SNEGSKA (reference sequence). This CDR3 spans 14 amino acids.

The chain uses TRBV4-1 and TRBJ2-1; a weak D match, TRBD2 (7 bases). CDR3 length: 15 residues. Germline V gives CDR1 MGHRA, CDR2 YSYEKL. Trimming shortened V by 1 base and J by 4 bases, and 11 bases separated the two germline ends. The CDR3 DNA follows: TGCGCCAGCAGCCAAGTAGGGGGGGGGTACAATGAGCAGTTCTTC. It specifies CASSQVGGGYNEQFF.

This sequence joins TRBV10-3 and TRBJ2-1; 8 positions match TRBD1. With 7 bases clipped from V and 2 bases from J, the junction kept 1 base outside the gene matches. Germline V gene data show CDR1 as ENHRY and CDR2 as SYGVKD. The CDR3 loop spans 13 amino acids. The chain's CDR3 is CAITGGTYNEQFF. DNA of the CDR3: TGTGCCATCACAGGGGGCACCTACAATGAGCAGTTCTTC.

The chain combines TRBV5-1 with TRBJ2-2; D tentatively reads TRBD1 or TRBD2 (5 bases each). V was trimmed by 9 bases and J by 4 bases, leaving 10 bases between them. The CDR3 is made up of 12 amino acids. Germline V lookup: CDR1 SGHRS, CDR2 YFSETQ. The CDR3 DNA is TGCGCCACCCCGGGGCCCACCGGGGAGCTGTTTTTT. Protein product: CATPGPTGELFF. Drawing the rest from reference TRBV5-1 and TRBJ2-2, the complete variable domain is KAGVTQTPRYLIKTRGQQVTLSCSPISGHRSVSWYQQTPGQGLQFLFEYFSETQRNKGNFPGRFSGRQFSNSRSEMNVSTLELGDSALYLCATPGPTGELFFGEGSRLTVL.

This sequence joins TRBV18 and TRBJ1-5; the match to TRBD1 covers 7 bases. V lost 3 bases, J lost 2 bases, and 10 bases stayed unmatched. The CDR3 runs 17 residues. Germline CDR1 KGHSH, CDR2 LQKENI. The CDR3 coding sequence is TGTGCCAGCTCACCCAGACAGGGAGTTTTGGGCAATCAGCCCCAGCATTTT. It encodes CASSPRQGVLGNQPQHF.

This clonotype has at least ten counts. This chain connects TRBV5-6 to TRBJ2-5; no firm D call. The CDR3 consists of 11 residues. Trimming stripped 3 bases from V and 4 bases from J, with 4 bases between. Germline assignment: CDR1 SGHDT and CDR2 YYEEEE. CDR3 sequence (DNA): TGTGCCAGCAGCTGGAGAGAGACCCAGTACTTC. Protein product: CASSWRETQYF.

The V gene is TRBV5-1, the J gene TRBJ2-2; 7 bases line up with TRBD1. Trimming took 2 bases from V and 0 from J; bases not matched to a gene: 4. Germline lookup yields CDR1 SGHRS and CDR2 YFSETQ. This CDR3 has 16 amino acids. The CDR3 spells CASSFGTAANTGELFF. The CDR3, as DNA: TGCGCCAGCAGCTTCGGGACAGCCGCGAACACCGGGGAGCTGTTTTTT. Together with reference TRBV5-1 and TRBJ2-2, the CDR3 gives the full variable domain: KAGVTQTPRYLIKTRGQQVTLSCSPISGHRSVSWYQQTPGQGLQFLFEYFSETQRNKGNFPGRFSGRQFSNSRSEMNVSTLELGDSALYLCASSFGTAANTGELFFGEGSRLTVL.

The CDR3 nucleotides read TGCGCCAGCAGCCCTTCTGTGACAGGTCAGACCCAGTACTTC. Its translation: CASSPSVTGQTQYF. The chain combines TRBV5-1 with TRBJ2-5; weak D call: TRBD1 (6 bases). There are 14 residues in the CDR3. Germline V CDR1 and CDR2: SGHRS, YFSETQ. The V and J ends lost 4 bases and 6 bases respectively, with 16 bases between them.

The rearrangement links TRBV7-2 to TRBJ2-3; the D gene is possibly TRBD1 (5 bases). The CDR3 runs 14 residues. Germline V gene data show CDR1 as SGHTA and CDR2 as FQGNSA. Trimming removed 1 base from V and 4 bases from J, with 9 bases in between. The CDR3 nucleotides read TGTGCCAGCAGCTTAGGGGGCTTCGCAGATACGCAGTATTTT. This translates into CASSLGGFADTQYF.

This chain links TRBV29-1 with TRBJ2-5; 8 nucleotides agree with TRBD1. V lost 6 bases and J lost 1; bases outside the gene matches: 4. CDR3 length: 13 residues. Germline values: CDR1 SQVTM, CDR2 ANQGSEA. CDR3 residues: CSVAGQAQETQYF. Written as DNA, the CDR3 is TGCAGCGTCGCGGGACAGGCCCAAGAGACCCAGTACTTC.

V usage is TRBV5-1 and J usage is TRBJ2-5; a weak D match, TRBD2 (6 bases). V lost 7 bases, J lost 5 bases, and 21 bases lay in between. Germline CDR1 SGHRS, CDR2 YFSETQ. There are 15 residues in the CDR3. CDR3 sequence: CASGETGTLRETQYF. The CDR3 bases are TGCGCCAGCGGCGAAACCGGGACTCTTCGTGAGACCCAGTACTTC.